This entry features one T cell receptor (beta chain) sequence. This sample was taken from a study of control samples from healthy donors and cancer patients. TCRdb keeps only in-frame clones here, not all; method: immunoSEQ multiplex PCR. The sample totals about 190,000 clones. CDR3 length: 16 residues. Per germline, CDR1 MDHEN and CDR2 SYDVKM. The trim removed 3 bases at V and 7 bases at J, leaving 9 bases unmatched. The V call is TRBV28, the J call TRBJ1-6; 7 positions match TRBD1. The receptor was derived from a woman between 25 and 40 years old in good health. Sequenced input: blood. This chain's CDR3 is CASSFIQTGRNSPLHF. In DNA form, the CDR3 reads TGTGCCAGCAGTTTTATCCAGACAGGGCGGAATTCACCCCTCCACTTT.